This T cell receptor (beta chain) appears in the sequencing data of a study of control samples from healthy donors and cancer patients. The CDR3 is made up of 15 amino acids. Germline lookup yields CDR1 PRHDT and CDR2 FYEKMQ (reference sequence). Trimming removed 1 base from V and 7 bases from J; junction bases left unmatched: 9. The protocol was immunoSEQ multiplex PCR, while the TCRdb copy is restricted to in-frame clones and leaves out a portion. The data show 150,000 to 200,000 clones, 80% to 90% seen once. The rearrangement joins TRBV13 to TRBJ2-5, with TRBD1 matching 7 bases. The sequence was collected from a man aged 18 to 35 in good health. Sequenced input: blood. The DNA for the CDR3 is TGTGCCAGCAGCTTAGCAACAGGGGTTGTGGGGACCCAGTACTTC. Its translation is CASSLATGVVGTQYF.